This T cell receptor (beta chain) was recovered during a study of T cells after yellow fever vaccination. Study-wide results and limits: Detected again after the booster were most primary-vaccination clones, at almost 97% CD4 and more than 70% CD8. Contamination by abundant bulk-population clonotypes could be present in FACS-sorted repertoires.

V lost 2 bases and J 6 bases, leaving 13 bases between the germline ends. The CDR3 loop spans 15 amino acids. Germline assignment: CDR1 MNHEY and CDR2 SMNVEV (reference sequence). At least ten counts were recorded for this clonotype. The antigen remains undetermined. A 5'RACE template-switching step, the method used to make TCR cDNA, added a universal primer site and UMIs. TCRdb redid the calling of the 5' RACE reads with MiXCR, one entry per CDR3 protein. This sample yields 620,000 or so distinct CDR3 sequences, of which about a sixth are seen a single time; 15% to 20% belongs to the top ten. Specimen: PBMCs, collected 5 to 6 days after the first yellow fever vaccination. The sequence was obtained from a man aged 18 to 30 who received the YFV17D yellow fever vaccine. The chain has TRBV27 and TRBJ1-4; D is possibly TRBD1 (6 bases). CDR3 nucleotides: TGTGCCAGCAGTTTACAACAGGGTCCCTATGAAAAACTGTTTTTT. Amino acids: CASSLQQGPYEKLFF.